The rows below give T cell receptor beta chains drawn from one sample of a study of technical replicates of blood from several donors. The assay was immunoSEQ multiplex PCR, and TCRdb's table has in-frame clones only and misses some. Of over 85,000 clones listed, over 85% are singletons. Sequenced sample: T cells isolated from PBMCs. The source is a human donor in good health. CDR3s leave out the opening cysteine and the closing phenylalanine or tryptophan. Fields, in order: J gene, V gene, CDR3 protein.

j_call: TRBJ2-5; v_call: TRBV28; cdr3_aa: ASSNRGQGGTQY
j_call: TRBJ2-1; v_call: TRBV6-5; cdr3_aa: ASSYLTGLAVNEQF
j_call: TRBJ2-1; v_call: TRBV28; cdr3_aa: ASKRAATNEQF
j_call: TRBJ2-1; v_call: TRBV6-4; cdr3_aa: ASTSGRGNEQF
j_call: TRBJ2-2; v_call: TRBV29-1; cdr3_aa: SVTSGVTGELF
j_call: TRBJ2-2; v_call: TRBV11-2; cdr3_aa: ASSLTASVYYTGELF
j_call: TRBJ1-1; v_call: TRBV27; cdr3_aa: ASSSLGGEAF
j_call: TRBJ1-2; v_call: TRBV6-5; cdr3_aa: ASSYTSTGTYGYT
j_call: TRBJ1-2; v_call: TRBV18; cdr3_aa: ASSRAETGYYGYT
j_call: TRBJ2-1; v_call: TRBV29-1; cdr3_aa: STGERLAGGRYNEQF
j_call: TRBJ1-2; v_call: TRBV5-6; cdr3_aa: ASSKGQGDGYT
j_call: TRBJ2-3; v_call: TRBV19; cdr3_aa: ASTGGTSGLAQY
j_call: TRBJ1-4; v_call: TRBV9; cdr3_aa: ASSGGGTYEKLF
j_call: TRBJ2-3; v_call: TRBV5-1; cdr3_aa: ASSPGLTSTDTQY
j_call: TRBJ1-2; v_call: TRBV5-1; cdr3_aa: ASSWGDSYGYT
j_call: TRBJ2-7; v_call: TRBV4-3; cdr3_aa: ASSSPGGYEQY
j_call: TRBJ2-1; v_call: TRBV11-2; cdr3_aa: ASSLVAGGWDEQF
j_call: TRBJ2-7; v_call: TRBV6-5; cdr3_aa: ASSYAGQGFYEQY
j_call: TRBJ2-1; v_call: TRBV25-1; cdr3_aa: ASSSGQEKDFYNEQF
j_call: TRBJ2-7; v_call: TRBV10-3; cdr3_aa: AISDGASSYEQY
j_call: TRBJ2-7; v_call: TRBV2; cdr3_aa: ASRRGLNEQY
j_call: TRBJ2-2; v_call: TRBV2; cdr3_aa: ASSEGQGVGELF
j_call: TRBJ1-2; v_call: TRBV6-1; cdr3_aa: ASSEYGSSYGYT
j_call: TRBJ1-1; v_call: TRBV2; cdr3_aa: ASTGAGRTEAF
j_call: TRBJ2-7; v_call: TRBV11-2; cdr3_aa: ASSIGSGTYEQY
j_call: TRBJ2-2; v_call: TRBV6-6; cdr3_aa: ASSRQAGDTGELF
j_call: TRBJ2-3; v_call: TRBV7-2; cdr3_aa: ASSLEAGDLAGDTQY
j_call: TRBJ2-7; v_call: TRBV7-2; cdr3_aa: ASSVIRGPHEQY
j_call: TRBJ2-7; v_call: TRBV7-6; cdr3_aa: ASSLDWNLAGVSYEQY
j_call: TRBJ2-7; v_call: TRBV7-9; cdr3_aa: ASSPGQGKTYEQY
j_call: TRBJ2-3; v_call: TRBV9; cdr3_aa: ASSDSGTSTDTQY
j_call: TRBJ2-1; v_call: TRBV7-8; cdr3_aa: ASSLVEGEQF
j_call: TRBJ1-3; v_call: TRBV27; cdr3_aa: ASRPNGGKAIY
j_call: TRBJ2-7; v_call: TRBV12-5; cdr3_aa: ASGLVDKAYEQY
j_call: TRBJ2-1; v_call: TRBV6-5; cdr3_aa: ASSYSTGQVSLEQF
j_call: TRBJ2-1; v_call: TRBV6-5; cdr3_aa: ASSLLAGIPNEQF
j_call: TRBJ1-2; v_call: TRBV18; cdr3_aa: ASSVDRADGYT
j_call: TRBJ2-7; v_call: TRBV7-3; cdr3_aa: ASSQGLAGSYEQY
j_call: TRBJ2-1; v_call: TRBV18; cdr3_aa: ASSPLEGVSYNEQF
j_call: TRBJ1-5; v_call: TRBV2; cdr3_aa: ASRLNQPQH
j_call: TRBJ2-2; v_call: TRBV29-1; cdr3_aa: SVGEKVAAGELF
j_call: TRBJ2-7; v_call: TRBV2; cdr3_aa: ASSASGTPYEQY
j_call: TRBJ1-2; v_call: TRBV5-4; cdr3_aa: ASSQTGIGDGYT
j_call: TRBJ2-7; v_call: TRBV7-2; cdr3_aa: ASSSPLAGGSYEQY
j_call: TRBJ2-1; v_call: TRBV15; cdr3_aa: ATSRGTSGSYNEQF
j_call: TRBJ2-6; v_call: TRBV4-1; cdr3_aa: ASSPSSGANVLT
j_call: TRBJ1-5; v_call: TRBV2; cdr3_aa: ASGAYSNQPQH
j_call: TRBJ2-7; v_call: TRBV5-4; cdr3_aa: ASSWDYYEQY
j_call: TRBJ2-1; v_call: TRBV9; cdr3_aa: ASSFYRDSRPAEQF
j_call: TRBJ2-7; v_call: TRBV7-8; cdr3_aa: ASSHEEEQY
j_call: TRBJ2-7; v_call: TRBV6-5; cdr3_aa: ASRRGSYEQY
j_call: TRBJ1-2; v_call: TRBV15; cdr3_aa: ATSRDRVPDSYYGYT
j_call: TRBJ2-5; v_call: TRBV2; cdr3_aa: ASSQRWRETETQY
j_call: TRBJ2-7; v_call: TRBV7-3; cdr3_aa: ASSSGLAGDEQY
j_call: TRBJ2-7; v_call: TRBV5-4; cdr3_aa: ASSLGGGGYEQY